A selection of T cell receptor beta chains follows, all from one sample in a study of technical replicates of blood from a few donors. Using immunoSEQ multiplex PCR, the repertoire was profiled, and TCRdb retains in-frame clones only, with some absent. The data contain about 79,000 clones, 80% to 95% of them singletons. The specimen sequenced was T cells isolated from PBMCs. The receptors originated from a human donor in good health. Some clones in this sample may be carry-over from other donors' samples. Each CDR3 is given with its conserved first and last residue. Fields, in order: J gene, V gene, D gene, clone size, CDR3 protein, CDR3 DNA. The D gene is left open where the match is weak. Size tells how often a clone was seen (once, few, many) or the class of an expanded clone, and some rows leave it out.

j_gene: TRBJ2-1
v_gene: TRBV2
d_gene: TRBD2
abundance: -
CDR3aa: CASSEIGTSGRLRNEQFF
CDR3nt: TGTGCCAGCAGTGAGATTGGGACTAGCGGGAGGCTGAGGAATGAGCAGTTCTTC

j_gene: TRBJ1-2
v_gene: TRBV6-5
d_gene: -
abundance: once
CDR3aa: CASSPGGLNGYTF
CDR3nt: TGTGCCAGCAGTCCCGGGGGGCTTAATGGCTACACCTTC

j_gene: TRBJ2-1
v_gene: TRBV29-1
d_gene: TRBD2
abundance: -
CDR3aa: CSVDLADYNEQFF
CDR3nt: TGCAGCGTTGATCTAGCGGACTACAATGAGCAGTTCTTC

j_gene: TRBJ2-5
v_gene: TRBV4-2
d_gene: -
abundance: -
CDR3aa: CASSQEQGRETQYF
CDR3nt: TGTGCCAGCAGCCAAGAACAGGGAAGAGAGACCCAGTACTTC

j_gene: TRBJ2-5
v_gene: TRBV28
d_gene: TRBD2
abundance: once
CDR3aa: CASNKPWGTSGREETQYF
CDR3nt: TGTGCCAGCAACAAGCCCTGGGGGACTAGCGGGAGGGAAGAGACCCAGTACTTC

j_gene: TRBJ2-7
v_gene: TRBV7-9
d_gene: TRBD2
abundance: -
CDR3aa: CASSPMTSGRSYEQYF
CDR3nt: TGTGCCAGCAGCCCTATGACTAGCGGGAGGTCCTACGAGCAGTACTTC

j_gene: TRBJ1-2
v_gene: TRBV12-2
d_gene: -
abundance: -
CDR3aa: CASRYKSEEGYTF
CDR3nt: TGTGCAAGTCGCTATAAGTCGGAGGAGGGCTACACCTTC

j_gene: TRBJ2-7
v_gene: TRBV6-6
d_gene: -
abundance: -
CDR3aa: CASRNFAGPTYEQYF
CDR3nt: TGTGCCAGCAGAAATTTTGCGGGACCTACCTACGAGCAGTACTTC

j_gene: TRBJ1-1
v_gene: TRBV19
d_gene: -
abundance: -
CDR3aa: CASSLGGGEAFF
CDR3nt: TGTGCCAGTAGTCTGGGGGGAGGTGAAGCTTTCTTT

j_gene: TRBJ1-1
v_gene: TRBV12-2
d_gene: -
abundance: -
CDR3aa: CASRPYRGSEAFF
CDR3nt: TGTGCAAGTCGCCCGTACAGGGGGTCTGAAGCTTTCTTT

j_gene: TRBJ2-7
v_gene: TRBV28
d_gene: TRBD1
abundance: -
CDR3aa: CASRGRDSYFYEQYF
CDR3nt: TGTGCCAGCCGCGGACGGGACAGCTACTTCTACGAGCAGTACTTC

j_gene: TRBJ2-3
v_gene: TRBV6-1
d_gene: TRBD2
abundance: -
CDR3aa: CASSELPAGITDTQYF
CDR3nt: TGTGCCAGCAGTGAACTCCCAGCGGGAATCACAGATACGCAGTATTTT

j_gene: TRBJ1-2
v_gene: TRBV6-5
d_gene: TRBD1
abundance: -
CDR3aa: CASSYRGQGGSYGYTF
CDR3nt: TGTGCCAGCAGTTACCGAGGACAGGGAGGGAGCTATGGCTACACCTTC

j_gene: TRBJ2-2
v_gene: TRBV6-1
d_gene: -
abundance: -
CDR3aa: CASSGLGAESAGELFF
CDR3nt: TGTGCCAGCAGTGGTCTGGGGGCCGAAAGTGCCGGGGAGCTGTTTTTT

j_gene: TRBJ2-7
v_gene: TRBV11-3
d_gene: TRBD2
abundance: -
CDR3aa: CASSRGTSAFNEQYF
CDR3nt: TGTGCCAGCAGCCGAGGGACTAGCGCCTTTAACGAGCAGTACTTC

j_gene: TRBJ1-5
v_gene: TRBV15
d_gene: -
abundance: -
CDR3aa: CATSRTHLTGLADPIQPQHF
CDR3nt: TGTGCCACCAGCAGAACTCACCTTACCGGTCTGGCGGATCCGATCCAGCCCCAGCATTTT

j_gene: TRBJ1-1
v_gene: TRBV4-1
d_gene: -
abundance: few
CDR3aa: CASSPTDMNTEAFF
CDR3nt: TGCGCCAGCAGCCCTACGGACATGAACACTGAAGCTTTCTTT

j_gene: TRBJ1-5
v_gene: TRBV18
d_gene: TRBD1
abundance: -
CDR3aa: CASSPLSPGQGGTGNQPQHF
CDR3nt: TGTGCCAGCTCACCACTGTCGCCGGGACAGGGGGGGACTGGCAATCAGCCCCAGCATTTT

j_gene: TRBJ2-1
v_gene: TRBV27
d_gene: TRBD2
abundance: -
CDR3aa: CASSLRIAGVNEQFF
CDR3nt: TGTGCCAGCAGTTTAAGGATAGCGGGAGTTAATGAGCAGTTCTTC

j_gene: TRBJ2-4
v_gene: TRBV7-8
d_gene: -
abundance: -
CDR3aa: CASSLVQGADIQYF
CDR3nt: TGTGCCAGCAGCTTAGTACAGGGAGCGGACATTCAGTACTTC

j_gene: TRBJ2-3
v_gene: TRBV6-5
d_gene: -
abundance: -
CDR3aa: CASSYSGTSTDTQYF
CDR3nt: TGTGCCAGCAGTTACTCCGGGACTAGCACAGATACGCAGTATTTT

j_gene: TRBJ1-2
v_gene: TRBV25-1
d_gene: -
abundance: -
CDR3aa: CASSEYFDSSYGYTF
CDR3nt: TGTGCCAGCAGTGAATATTTTGACAGCAGCTATGGCTACACCTTC

j_gene: TRBJ2-5
v_gene: TRBV9
d_gene: TRBD2
abundance: -
CDR3aa: CASSSGRETIETQYF
CDR3nt: TGTGCCAGCAGCTCGGGGCGGGAGACGATCGAGACCCAGTACTTC

j_gene: TRBJ2-6
v_gene: TRBV19
d_gene: TRBD1
abundance: -
CDR3aa: CASSKLRDRVSGANVLTF
CDR3nt: TGTGCCAGTAGTAAACTCCGGGACAGGGTCTCTGGGGCCAACGTCCTGACTTTC

j_gene: TRBJ2-5
v_gene: TRBV5-6
d_gene: TRBD1
abundance: -
CDR3aa: CASSLFPTGGEETQYF
CDR3nt: TGTGCCAGCAGTTTATTCCCGACAGGGGGAGAAGAGACCCAGTACTTC

j_gene: TRBJ1-2
v_gene: TRBV28
d_gene: TRBD1
abundance: -
CDR3aa: CASSLGQVYGYTF
CDR3nt: TGTGCCAGCAGTCTTGGACAGGTCTATGGCTACACCTTC

j_gene: TRBJ2-1
v_gene: TRBV11-2
d_gene: -
abundance: -
CDR3aa: CASSLNGNEQFF
CDR3nt: TGTGCCAGCAGCCTTAACGGGAATGAGCAGTTCTTC

j_gene: TRBJ1-1
v_gene: TRBV7-9
d_gene: -
abundance: few
CDR3aa: CASSYIDRTNTEAFF
CDR3nt: TGTGCCAGCAGCTATATTGACAGGACGAACACTGAAGCTTTCTTT

j_gene: TRBJ2-4
v_gene: TRBV5-6
d_gene: -
abundance: -
CDR3aa: CASSLDLGRIAKNIQCF
CDR3nt: TGTGCCAGCAGCTTGGATCTGGGGCGGATAGCCAAAAACATTCAGTGCTTC

j_gene: TRBJ2-5
v_gene: TRBV18
d_gene: -
abundance: -
CDR3aa: CASSPSGQETQYF
CDR3nt: TGTGCCAGCTCACCATCCGGGCAAGAGACCCAGTACTTC

j_gene: TRBJ1-1
v_gene: TRBV19
d_gene: TRBD1
abundance: -
CDR3aa: CASSIDRGLAGAFF
CDR3nt: TGTGCCAGTAGTATTGACAGGGGGCTGGCTGGGGCTTTCTTT

j_gene: TRBJ2-7
v_gene: TRBV27
d_gene: -
abundance: -
CDR3aa: CASSYGTFGYEQYF
CDR3nt: TGTGCCAGCAGTTACGGGACTTTTGGCTACGAGCAGTACTTC

j_gene: TRBJ1-2
v_gene: TRBV14
d_gene: TRBD1
abundance: -
CDR3aa: CASSQNKVGQGAPGYGYTF
CDR3nt: TGTGCCAGCAGCCAAAATAAGGTAGGACAGGGGGCGCCGGGCTATGGCTACACCTTC

j_gene: TRBJ2-3
v_gene: TRBV11-2
d_gene: -
abundance: -
CDR3aa: CASSQQVSSTDTQYF
CDR3nt: TGTGCCAGCAGTCAACAGGTTTCTAGCACAGATACGCAGTATTTT

j_gene: TRBJ2-7
v_gene: TRBV30
d_gene: -
abundance: -
CDR3aa: CAWSVSPVYEQYF
CDR3nt: TGTGCCTGGAGTGTATCCCCCGTTTACGAGCAGTACTTC

j_gene: TRBJ2-5
v_gene: TRBV6-5
d_gene: -
abundance: -
CDR3aa: CASSYSIRETQYF
CDR3nt: TGTGCCAGCAGTTACTCGATCAGGGAGACCCAGTACTTC

j_gene: TRBJ1-5
v_gene: TRBV4-3
d_gene: TRBD1
abundance: -
CDR3aa: CASSPGQGGKPQHF
CDR3nt: TGCGCCAGCAGCCCTGGACAGGGGGGTAAGCCCCAGCATTTT

j_gene: TRBJ2-1
v_gene: TRBV2
d_gene: -
abundance: -
CDR3aa: CASRLLVDEQFF
CDR3nt: TGTGCCAGCAGGTTACTAGTGGATGAGCAGTTCTTC

j_gene: TRBJ2-7
v_gene: TRBV2
d_gene: -
abundance: few
CDR3aa: CASNEPFTAVQYF
CDR3nt: TGTGCCAGCAACGAGCCCTTTACAGCGGTGCAGTACTTC

j_gene: TRBJ2-1
v_gene: TRBV10-3
d_gene: TRBD2
abundance: -
CDR3aa: CAISEAIAGNNEQFF
CDR3nt: TGTGCCATCAGTGAGGCAATAGCGGGAAACAATGAGCAGTTCTTC

j_gene: TRBJ2-7
v_gene: TRBV15
d_gene: -
abundance: once
CDR3aa: CATSLAEAYEQYF
CDR3nt: TGTGCCACCAGCCTGGCGGAAGCCTACGAGCAGTACTTC

j_gene: TRBJ2-7
v_gene: TRBV11-2
d_gene: TRBD2
abundance: -
CDR3aa: CASSPGLAVNYEQYF
CDR3nt: TGTGCCAGCAGCCCGGGACTAGCGGTGAATTACGAGCAGTACTTC

j_gene: TRBJ2-1
v_gene: TRBV5-4
d_gene: TRBD2
abundance: -
CDR3aa: CASSLGGLAGVNEQFF
CDR3nt: TGTGCCAGCAGCTTGGGGGGACTAGCGGGAGTTAATGAGCAGTTCTTC

j_gene: TRBJ2-7
v_gene: TRBV4-1
d_gene: -
abundance: -
CDR3aa: CASSQVAEGVGQGSEQYF
CDR3nt: TGCGCCAGCAGCCAAGTGGCAGAGGGGGTGGGGCAGGGCTCCGAGCAGTACTTC

j_gene: TRBJ1-5
v_gene: TRBV5-1
d_gene: TRBD1
abundance: -
CDR3aa: CASSLDREEQPQHF
CDR3nt: TGCGCCAGCAGCCTGGACAGGGAAGAACAGCCCCAGCATTTT

j_gene: TRBJ2-7
v_gene: TRBV30
d_gene: TRBD2
abundance: -
CDR3aa: CAWSVGGAYEQYF
CDR3nt: TGTGCCTGGAGTGTCGGGGGGGCCTACGAGCAGTACTTC

j_gene: TRBJ2-1
v_gene: TRBV6-4
d_gene: TRBD2
abundance: few
CDR3aa: CASSEGTSGRISEQFF
CDR3nt: TGTGCCAGCAGTGAGGGGACTAGCGGGAGGATTAGTGAGCAGTTCTTC

j_gene: TRBJ2-7
v_gene: TRBV28
d_gene: -
abundance: -
CDR3aa: CASSLLAFGGSSYEQYF
CDR3nt: TGTGCCAGCAGTTTATTAGCTTTTGGGGGGAGCTCCTACGAGCAGTACTTC

j_gene: TRBJ2-1
v_gene: TRBV27
d_gene: -
abundance: -
CDR3aa: CASSHRSGSSYNEQFF
CDR3nt: TGTGCCAGCAGCCATCGGAGCGGTAGCTCCTACAATGAGCAGTTCTTC